This paragraph covers one T cell receptor (beta chain) sequence. The sample comes from a study of blood T cell repertoires in COVID-19. Study-wide context: Samples taken during acute and convalescent COVID-19 were collected in the United States, Italy and Spain. Sample material is recorded as cDNA or gDNA derived from T cells, B-cell-depleted T cells, or PBMCs.

V shed 0 bases and J 3 bases; nucleotides not matched to a gene: 5. The germline CDR1 and CDR2 sequences are SGDLS and YYNGEE. The CDR3 has 17 residues. How the authors handled the data: Quantification of nucleated cells was approximated via reference gene primer amplification. The table came from immunoSEQ multiplex PCR; TCRdb's copy has only in-frame clones and leaves some out. The V and J calls and the clone size are those of that table, but D and trimming were determined from the DNA. Seen here are 310,000 or so clones, roughly 84% observed once, and the top ten hold 1%. The V and J genes are TRBV9 and TRBJ2-1, with 11 bases fitting TRBD2. Sequenced input: peripheral blood. This TCR came from a man aged 45-65 years with active or convalescent COVID-19. In DNA form, the CDR3 reads TGTGCCAGCAGCGTAGGGAATAGCGGGAGGGGCTACAATGAGCAGTTCTTC. As protein: CASSVGNSGRGYNEQFF.